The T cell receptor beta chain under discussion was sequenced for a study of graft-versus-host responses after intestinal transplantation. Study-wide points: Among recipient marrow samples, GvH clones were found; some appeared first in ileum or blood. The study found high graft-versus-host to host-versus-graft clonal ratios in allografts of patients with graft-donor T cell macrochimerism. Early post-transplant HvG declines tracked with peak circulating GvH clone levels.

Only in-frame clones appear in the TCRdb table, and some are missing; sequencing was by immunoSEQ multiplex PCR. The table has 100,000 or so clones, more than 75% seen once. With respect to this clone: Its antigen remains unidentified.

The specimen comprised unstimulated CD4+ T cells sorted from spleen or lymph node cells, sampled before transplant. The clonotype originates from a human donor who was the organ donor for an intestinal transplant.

The CDR3 bases are TGCGCCAGCAGCTTAGTAAGTCAGGGTGGATCACCCCTCCACTTT. It codes for CASSLVSQGGSPLHF. The chain is built from TRBV5-1 and TRBJ1-6; possibly TRBD1 for D (5 bases). The CDR3 length is 15 residues. In germline, CDR1 is SGHRS, CDR2 YFSETQ. Between the trimmed V and J ends, which lost 2 bases and 10 bases, there was a span of 16 bases.